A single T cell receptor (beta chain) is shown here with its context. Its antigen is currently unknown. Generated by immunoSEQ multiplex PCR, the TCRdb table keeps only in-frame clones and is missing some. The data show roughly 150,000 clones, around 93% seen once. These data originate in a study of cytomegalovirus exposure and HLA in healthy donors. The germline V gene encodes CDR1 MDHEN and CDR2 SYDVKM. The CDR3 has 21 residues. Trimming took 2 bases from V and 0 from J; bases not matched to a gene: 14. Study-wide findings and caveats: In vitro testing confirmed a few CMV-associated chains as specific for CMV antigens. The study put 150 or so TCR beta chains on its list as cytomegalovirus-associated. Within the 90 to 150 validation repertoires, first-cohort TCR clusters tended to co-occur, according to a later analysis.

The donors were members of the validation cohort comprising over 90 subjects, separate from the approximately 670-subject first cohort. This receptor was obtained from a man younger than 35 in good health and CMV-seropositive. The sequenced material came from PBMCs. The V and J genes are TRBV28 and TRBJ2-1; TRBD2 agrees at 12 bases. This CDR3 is CASSLRPGLAGGPGSYNEQFF. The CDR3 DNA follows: TGTGCCAGCAGTTTAAGGCCCGGGCTAGCGGGAGGGCCTGGCTCCTACAATGAGCAGTTCTTC.